These 25 T cell receptor beta chains share one sample of origin, sequenced in a study of graft-versus-host responses after intestinal transplantation. Researchers processed graft tissue to release intraepithelial and lamina propria lymphocytes. Sequenced by immunoSEQ multiplex PCR; TCRdb stores in-frame clones only, minus some. The sample lists under 7,500 clones, 80% to 90% occurring once. The sample in question was ileum tissue, obtained roughly 300 days after intestinal transplant. Receptors were obtained from a human patient who received an intestinal transplant, so some T cells may come from the graft donor.

The chain links TRBV11-2 to TRBJ1-2; the D gene is possibly TRBD1 (5 bases). The CDR3 runs 15 residues. CDR1 is SGHAT and CDR2 is FQNNGV in the germline V gene. V was clipped by 2 bases and J by 7 bases, with 17 bases between them. The CDR3 nucleotides read TGTGCCAGCAGCTTAAGGACATCCACCTCGGGTGGCTACACCTTC. It codes for CASSLRTSTSGGYTF.

The CDR3 sequence: CASNEDRYEQYF. CDR3 nucleotides: TGTGCCAGCAACGAGGATAGGTACGAGCAGTACTTC. This rearrangement joins TRBV2 to TRBJ2-7; D unclear. The germline gives CDR1 SNHLY, CDR2 FYNNEI. Trimming stripped 7 bases from V and 4 bases from J, with 11 bases between. CDR3 size: 12 residues.

This chain joins TRBV2 and TRBJ2-5; 13 nucleotides match TRBD2. CDR1 and CDR2 (germline): SNHLY, FYNNEI. The V segment lost 2 bases and the J segment 0 bases; nucleotides outside the gene matches: 9. The CDR3 runs to 19 residues. CDR3 sequence: CASSEWWGTSGMYQETQYF. CDR3 bases: TGTGCCAGCAGTGAATGGTGGGGGACTAGCGGGATGTACCAAGAGACCCAGTACTTC.

V and J are TRBV25-1 and TRBJ2-1; 13 bases fit TRBD2. Trimming removed 4 bases from V and 7 bases from J; junction bases left unmatched: 7. The germline V gene has CDR1 MGHDK and CDR2 SYGVNS. This CDR3 has 16 amino acids. This chain's CDR3 is CASSAQLAGGWNEQFF. In DNA form, the CDR3 reads TGTGCCAGCAGTGCCCAACTAGCGGGAGGGTGGAATGAGCAGTTCTTC.

This clone was counted a few times. This chain links TRBV9 with TRBJ2-1; no firm D call. Germline loops: CDR1 SGDLS, CDR2 YYNGEE. Trimming cost V 1 base and J 1 base, with 6 bases left between them. The CDR3 has 14 residues. As DNA, the CDR3 is TGTGCCAGCAGCGTATTTGGTTCCTACAATGAGCAGTTCTTC. It is translated as CASSVFGSYNEQFF.

In its sample, this clone was seen once. V usage is TRBV7-2 and J usage is TRBJ1-6; TRBD1 agrees at 7 bases. The CDR3 covers 16 residues. The germline CDR1 and CDR2 sequences are SGHTA and FQGNSA. The V segment lost 1 base and the J segment 2 bases; nucleotides outside the gene matches: 2. CDR3 sequence: CASSLDGTAYNSPLHF. The CDR3, as DNA: TGTGCCAGCAGCTTAGATGGGACAGCCTATAATTCACCCCTCCACTTT.

The chain uses TRBV5-1 and TRBJ1-1; the match to TRBD1 covers 10 bases. Per the germline V gene, CDR1 is SGHRS and CDR2 is YFSETQ. The V and J ends lost 0 bases and 5 bases, in that order; junction bases with no gene match: 1. The CDR3 is made up of 14 amino acids. CDR3 DNA: TGCGCCAGCAGCTTGGGACAGGGGGCGACTGAAGCTTTCTTT. It encodes CASSLGQGATEAFF.

This chain uses TRBV2 with TRBJ1-1; D might be TRBD1 (6 bases). V lost 0 bases to trimming and J lost 11 bases, with 16 bases between them. The germline CDR1 and CDR2 sequences are SNHLY and FYNNEI. This CDR3 is built from 14 residues. DNA for the CDR3: TGTGCCAGCAGTGAAGCGCTTCAGGGGCGCGCGGCTTTCTTT. Translated: CASSEALQGRAAFF.

The chain joins TRBV7-3 to TRBJ2-5; 9 bases align to TRBD2. CDR3 size: 13 residues. Germline CDR1 SGHTA, CDR2 FQGTGA. J lost 4 bases, V lost 4 bases, and 1 base had no gene match. The CDR3 DNA is TGTGCCAGCAGCTCGACTAGCGGAGAGACCCAGTACTTC. This translates into CASSSTSGETQYF.

This chain connects TRBV9 to TRBJ1-3; 7 nucleotides agree with TRBD1. The length of the CDR3 is 14 residues. V trimming: 5 bases; J trimming: 2 bases; junction bases outside the gene matches: 4. CDR1 and CDR2 (germline): SGDLS, YYNGEE. This CDR3 reads CASREGTAGNTIYF. The CDR3 coding sequence is TGTGCCAGCAGGGAAGGGACAGCTGGAAACACCATATATTTT.

This chain connects TRBV6-1 to TRBJ2-1, with D uncertain. V lost 5 bases to trimming and J lost 7 bases, with 12 bases between them. This CDR3 is 13 amino acids long. The germline V gene has CDR1 MNHNS and CDR2 SASEGT. The CDR3 DNA reads as TGTGCCAGCAGTTTAGACACACCAAATGAGCAGTTCTTC. Its translation is CASSLDTPNEQFF.

This chain joins TRBV6-6 and TRBJ2-3; D unresolved. CDR3 length: 12 amino acids. Germline V lookup: CDR1 MNHNY, CDR2 SVGAGI (reference sequence). Trimming removed 2 bases at V and 8 bases at J, with 8 bases between. As DNA, the CDR3 is TGTGCCAGCAGTTACACCGAGACTACGCAGTATTTT. Its translation: CASSYTETTQYF.

This clone has just one count. The chain employs TRBV4-2 and TRBJ2-1, with TRBD1 as a possible D gene (7 bases). CDR1 LGHNA and CDR2 YNFKEQ come from the germline V gene. V was cut by 1 base and J by 5 bases, with 15 bases left in between. CDR3 length: 16 residues. CDR3 sequence: CASSQVSQGGDNEQFF. CDR3 sequence (DNA): TGTGCCAGCAGCCAAGTCTCGCAGGGGGGTGACAATGAGCAGTTCTTC.

V usage is TRBV6-5 and J usage is TRBJ2-7; 10 positions match TRBD1. CDR1 and CDR2 (germline): MNHEY, SVGAGI. This CDR3 is 14 amino acids long. Germline trimming cut 2 bases from V and 3 bases from J; bases unmatched to any gene: 1. The CDR3 here is CASSYGQGVYEQYF. The DNA of the CDR3 is TGTGCCAGCAGTTACGGACAGGGGGTCTACGAGCAGTACTTC.

This chain joins TRBV19 and TRBJ1-6; 8 bases are shared with TRBD1. With V trimmed by 6 bases and J by 14 bases, 9 bases remained unmatched. The CDR3 contains 13 residues. CDR1 is LNHDA, CDR2 SQIVND, per germline (reference sequence). The CDR3 bases are TGTGCCAGTAGAGGGACAGGACAGCTTGCCCTCCACTTT. It codes for CASRGTGQLALHF.

The chain recombines TRBV6-5 with TRBJ2-3, with a weak D call TRBD1 (7 bases). The CDR3 runs 14 residues. The germline CDR1 and CDR2 sequences are MNHEY and SVGAGI. Trimming took 2 bases from V and 5 from J, leaving 11 bases between them. This CDR3 reads CASSYNRGGDTQYF. The CDR3, as DNA: TGTGCCAGCAGTTACAACAGGGGAGGAGATACGCAGTATTTT.

The chain employs TRBV27 and TRBJ2-3; D is ambiguous. V lost 8 bases and J lost 1, with 19 bases in between. CDR1 and CDR2 (germline): MNHEY, SMNVEV (reference sequence). This CDR3 has 16 residues. CDR3 in DNA: TGTGCCAGCGCCTTAGTGGGTGCGGCCCGCACAGATACGCAGTATTTT. The encoded protein is CASALVGAARTDTQYF.

The chain has TRBV18 and TRBJ1-2; possible D gene TRBD1, 5 bases. V was cut by 3 bases and J by 5 bases, with 10 bases left in between. This CDR3 region has 13 residues. From germline, CDR1 is KGHSH and CDR2 LQKENI. CDR3 loop: CASSPDRSYGYTF. Here the CDR3 DNA reads TGTGCCAGCTCACCCGACAGAAGTTATGGCTACACCTTC. The full variable domain, rest sourced from reference TRBV18 and TRBJ1-2, is NAGVMQNPRHLVRRRGQEARLRCSPMKGHSHVYWYRQLPEEGLKFMVYLQKENIIDESGMPKERFSAEFPKEGPSILRIQQVVRGDSAAYFCASSPDRSYGYTFGSGTRLTVV.

This chain connects TRBV15 to TRBJ2-1, with 7 bases lining up with TRBD2. CDR1 is LNHNV and CDR2 is YYDKDF in the germline V gene (reference sequence). This CDR3 has 15 amino acids. The trim removed 2 bases at V and 3 bases at J, leaving 4 bases unmatched. The CDR3 sequence is CATSRSREFYNEQFF. The CDR3 DNA is TGTGCCACCAGCAGATCGCGGGAGTTCTACAATGAGCAGTTCTTC. Full variable domain (outside the CDR3, taken from reference TRBV15 and TRBJ2-1): DAMVIQNPRYQVTQFGKPVTLSCSQTLNHNVMYWYQQKSSQAPKLLFHYYDKDFNNEADTPDNFQSRRPNTSFCFLDIRSPGLGDTAMYLCATSRSREFYNEQFFGPGTRLTVL.

The chain uses TRBV9 and TRBJ2-1, with TRBD2 identical over 10 bases. Per the germline V gene, CDR1 is SGDLS and CDR2 is YYNGEE. CDR3 size: 15 residues. Trimming removed 3 bases from V and 5 bases from J; junction bases left unmatched: 5. The CDR3: CASSEELAGNNEQFF. CDR3 nucleotides: TGTGCCAGCAGCGAGGAACTAGCGGGGAACAATGAGCAGTTCTTC. Full variable domain (remainder filled in from reference TRBV9 and TRBJ2-1): DSGVTQTPKHLITATGQRVTLRCSPRSGDLSVYWYQQSLDQGLQFLIQYYNGEERAKGNILERFSAQQFPDLHSELNLSSLELGDSALYFCASSEELAGNNEQFFGPGTRLTVL.

The chain employs TRBV6-6 and TRBJ2-5; 9 bases align to TRBD1. Germline CDR1 is MNHNY and CDR2 is SVGAGI (reference sequence). The CDR3 contains 14 residues. After removal of 5 bases from V and 5 bases from J, the junction contained 6 bases not matched to a gene. The CDR3 bases are TGTGCCAGCAGTACGGACAGGGGCTATGAGACCCAGTACTTC. This codes for CASSTDRGYETQYF.

The chain employs TRBV2 and TRBJ2-5; D is tentatively TRBD1 or TRBD2 (6 bases each). This CDR3 comprises 15 residues. V dropped 2 bases and J dropped 6 bases, with 16 bases sitting between them. CDR1 and CDR2 (germline): SNHLY, FYNNEI. The DNA for the CDR3 is TGTGCCAGCAGTGAAAACGAGGGGGGAAGAAAGACCCAGTACTTC. Translated, it gives CASSENEGGRKTQYF.

The chain has TRBV6-1 and TRBJ2-7, with TRBD2 matching 13 bases. After removal of 2 bases from V and 3 bases from J, the junction contained 4 bases not matched to a gene. Germline V gene lookup returns CDR1 MNHNS and CDR2 SASEGT. This CDR3 has 16 residues. Here the CDR3 reads CASSEPGLAGNYEQYF. The CDR3 bases are TGTGCCAGCAGTGAACCGGGACTAGCGGGAAACTACGAGCAGTACTTC.

V usage is TRBV6-5 and J usage is TRBJ1-4; 7 bases match TRBD1. Looked up from germline, CDR1 is MNHEY and CDR2 is SVGAGI. The CDR3 length is 13 residues. J was trimmed by 8 bases and V by 7 bases; bases with no gene match: 7. The CDR3 region has the DNA TGTGCCAGCATGGGGGACAGAGGAGAAAAACTGTTTTTT. Translated: CASMGDRGEKLFF.

This clone showed up just a few times. The J gene is TRBJ2-1, the V gene TRBV9; 10 positions match TRBD2. The CDR3 has 16 residues. In germline, CDR1 is SGDLS, CDR2 YYNGEE. With V trimmed by 3 bases and J by 6 bases, 9 bases remained unmatched. This chain's CDR3 is CASSGDIAGGFNEQFF. The CDR3 nucleotides are TGTGCCAGCAGCGGTGATATAGCGGGGGGTTTCAATGAGCAGTTCTTC. The whole variable domain, filled in from reference TRBV9 and TRBJ2-1, reads DSGVTQTPKHLITATGQRVTLRCSPRSGDLSVYWYQQSLDQGLQFLIQYYNGEERAKGNILERFSAQQFPDLHSELNLSSLELGDSALYFCASSGDIAGGFNEQFFGPGTRLTVL.